This TCR beta chain emerged from a study of T cells after somatic rescue of genetic block. Germline V gene data show CDR1 as ENHRY and CDR2 as SYGVKD. V shed 3 bases and J shed 0 bases, with 15 bases lying between them. CDR3 length equals 17 residues. Profiled with immunoSEQ multiplex PCR; TCRdb holds only in-frame clones, not every one. The repertoire holds about 14,000 clones, 70% to 80% seen once, with approximately 15% in the top ten. The V gene is TRBV10-3, the J gene TRBJ2-1; either TRBD1 or TRBD2 may supply D (5 bases each). Sequencing was carried out using peripheral blood mononuclear cells (PBMCs). The clonotype originates from a boy between 10 and 17 years old. CDR3 coding DNA: TGTGCCATCAGTGATCCCCCGGGACGGGGCTCCTACAATGAGCAGTTCTTC. It codes for CAISDPPGRGSYNEQFF.